The 18 T cell receptor beta chains listed next were all sequenced from one sample in a study of identical twins. TCRdb reprocessed the 5' RACE reads with MiXCR, giving one entry per CDR3 protein. In the table there are about 720,000 distinct CDR3 sequences, around a sixth of which are singletons. These records were also assigned to another study, of T cells expressing NK-cell markers.

Sequencing input: PBMCs. All receptors derive from a young woman in good health.

This clonotype was picked up a small number of times. The chain links TRBV20-1 to TRBJ2-5, with TRBD2 matching over 7 bases. This CDR3 is built from 14 residues. The V and J ends lost 3 bases and 5 bases, in that order; junction bases with no gene match: 9. Germline V gene lookup returns CDR1 DFQATT and CDR2 SNEGSKA (reference sequence). This CDR3 reads CSARRGSRDETQYF. The CDR3 region has the DNA TGCAGTGCTAGGCGGGGGAGCAGGGATGAGACCCAGTACTTC.

This clonotype was seen more than once but under ten times. The gene calls are TRBV24-1 and TRBJ1-2; TRBD1 is a possible D gene (6 bases). V lost 2 bases to trimming and J lost 3 bases, with 9 bases between them. This CDR3 is 14 amino acids long. Germline V lookup: CDR1 KGHDR, CDR2 SFDVKD. CDR3 sequence reads: CATSDYNRDYGYTF. CDR3 nucleotides: TGTGCCACCAGTGATTACAACAGGGACTATGGCTACACCTTC.

This clonotype was observed a handful of times. The chain couples TRBV10-3 to TRBJ2-7; 8 positions match TRBD2. The junction had 3 bases not matched to a gene; V was cut back by 5 bases and J by 0 bases. CDR3 size: 14 residues. Germline CDR1 and CDR2: ENHRY and SYGVKD. The CDR3 here is CAISSGLASYEQYF. The CDR3 DNA sequence: TGTGCCATCAGTTCCGGACTAGCCTCCTACGAGCAGTACTTC.

This clonotype has only a few counts. V usage is TRBV11-2 and J usage is TRBJ1-3, with a possible D match to TRBD1 (6 bases). This CDR3 is 18 amino acids long. The germline V gene has CDR1 SGHAT and CDR2 FQNNGV. V shed 2 bases and J shed 5 bases, with 22 bases lying between them. The CDR3 DNA follows: TGTGCCAGCAGCTTAAATCAACGCCCGGCCAGGGGCAGAAACACCATATATTTT. Its protein product is CASSLNQRPARGRNTIYF.

This clonotype showed up many times. The genes are TRBV29-1 and TRBJ1-2; 7 nucleotides align to TRBD1. Trimming removed 4 bases from V and 10 bases from J; junction bases left unmatched: 12. This CDR3 is built from 13 residues. Germline V CDR1 and CDR2: SQVTM, ANQGSEA. CDR3 DNA: TGCAGCGTTGGGGGACAGACAACGATGACCTACACCTTC. Its protein product is CSVGGQTTMTYTF.

This chain joins TRBV11-1 and TRBJ2-3, with 12 bases that match TRBD2. The CDR3 is made up of 17 amino acids. Unmatched junction bases numbered 11, after V lost 4 bases and J lost 6 bases. Looked up from germline, CDR1 is SGHAT and CDR2 is FQDESV (reference sequence). Written as DNA, the CDR3 is TGTGCCAGCAGCTCGGGGACTAGCGGGCCCCCGGTGGATACGCAGTATTTT. It codes for CASSSGTSGPPVDTQYF.

This clonotype was counted a few times. The chain combines TRBV20-1 with TRBJ2-3, with a weak D call TRBD2 (6 bases). The CDR3 sequence is 14 residues long. Germline loops: CDR1 DFQATT, CDR2 SNEGSKA (reference sequence). V was cut by 3 bases and J by 5 bases, with 15 bases left in between. The DNA for the CDR3 is TGCAGTGCTAGGCCCGGGTCGCGGGGAGATACGCAGTATTTT. Translation gives CSARPGSRGDTQYF.

In its sample, this clonotype was seen a few times. The rearrangement joins TRBV5-5 to TRBJ2-1; D gene uncertain. The CDR3 is 17 residues long. Germline-derived CDR1 and CDR2 are SGHKS and YYEKEE (reference sequence). V was clipped by 4 bases and J by 0 bases, with 17 bases between them. This CDR3 reads CASSRTGSSSSYNEQFF. The DNA for the CDR3 is TGTGCCAGCAGCCGGACGGGCAGCTCTAGCTCCTACAATGAGCAGTTCTTC.

In this sample, this clonotype turned up a few times. The genes are TRBV5-1 and TRBJ2-1, with D possibly called TRBD1 or TRBD2 (5 bases each). The CDR3 contains 13 residues. Between the trimmed V and J ends, which lost 0 bases and 11 bases, there was a span of 12 bases. Germline loops: CDR1 SGHRS, CDR2 YFSETQ. The CDR3 region has the DNA TGCGCCAGCAGCTTGGGCCCTGGGGGAAAGCAGTTCTTC. Its translation: CASSLGPGGKQFF.

This clonotype occurred many times. V and J are TRBV6-5 and TRBJ1-1, with D tentatively TRBD1 (6 bases). Trimming removed 7 bases from V and 5 bases from J, with 11 bases in between. The CDR3 has 12 amino acids. Germline V gene sequence: CDR1 MNHEY, CDR2 SVGAGI. The CDR3 DNA follows: TGTGCCAGCATCTCACAGGGAACTGAAGCTTTCTTT. Residues: CASISQGTEAFF.

Many counts were recorded for this clonotype. The V and J genes are TRBV9 and TRBJ2-2; unclear D gene. Germline V CDR1 and CDR2: SGDLS, YYNGEE. V shed 3 bases and J shed 0 bases, with 6 bases lying between them. This CDR3 is built from 14 residues. The CDR3 region has the DNA TGTGCCAGCAGCGCCCGCCCGAACACCGGGGAGCTGTTTTTT. Amino acid sequence: CASSARPNTGELFF.

The chain couples TRBV9 to TRBJ2-7, with TRBD1 as a possible D gene (5 bases). Germline assignment: CDR1 SGDLS and CDR2 YYNGEE. The germline V and J ends were trimmed by 4 bases and 3 bases, with 14 bases remaining between them. The CDR3 has 14 residues. CDR3 sequence (DNA): TGTGCCAGCAGCTCACAAAAAGGGGTCTACGAGCAGTACTTC. It translates to CASSSQKGVYEQYF. Using reference TRBV9 and TRBJ2-7 for the parts outside the CDR3, the full variable domain is DSGVTQTPKHLITATGQRVTLRCSPRSGDLSVYWYQQSLDQGLQFLIQYYNGEERAKGNILERFSAQQFPDLHSELNLSSLELGDSALYFCASSSQKGVYEQYFGPGTRLTVT.

The chain links TRBV9 to TRBJ2-2; the D is unclear. The CDR3 is 14 amino acids. The V end was cut by 0 bases, the J end by 5 bases, with 8 bases between. CDR1 and CDR2 (germline): SGDLS, YYNGEE. Here the CDR3 DNA reads TGTGCCAGCAGCGTAGCCCCCGGGACCGGGGAGCTGTTTTTT. Protein product: CASSVAPGTGELFF.

This clonotype was observed a handful of times. This rearrangement joins TRBV5-1 to TRBJ1-1; D remains unclear. CDR3 length: 13 residues. CDR1 and CDR2 (germline): SGHRS, YFSETQ. V gave up 0 bases and J gave up 6 bases, with 9 bases separating them. CDR3 nucleotides: TGCGCCAGCAGCTTGGCTGGTTTCGCTGAAGCTTTCTTT. It encodes CASSLAGFAEAFF.

The CDR3 DNA sequence: TGTGCCACCAGTGATGCAACGGAAGCCACAGATACGCAGTATTTT. Protein: CATSDATEATDTQYF. The chain recombines TRBV24-1 with TRBJ2-3; D not resolved. The V gene lost 3 bases and the J gene lost 2 bases, with 11 bases spanning the gap. This CDR3 spans 15 amino acids. Germline loops: CDR1 KGHDR, CDR2 SFDVKD.

This clonotype was detected once. The chain is built from TRBV11-2 and TRBJ2-7; 7 bases are a match to TRBD2. The CDR3 contains 14 residues. Per the germline V gene, CDR1 is SGHAT and CDR2 is FQNNGV. The V gene end was trimmed by 8 bases and the J gene end by 0 bases; junction bases not matched to a gene: 7. In DNA form, the CDR3 reads TGTGCCAGCCGGCCAGCGGGGTACTCCTACGAGCAGTACTTC. Amino acid sequence: CASRPAGYSYEQYF.

The rearrangement uses TRBV4-2 and TRBJ2-2, with D possibly TRBD2 on 5 matching bases. The CDR3 runs to 17 residues. CDR1 is LGHNA, CDR2 YNFKEQ, per germline. Trimming pared 0 bases from V and 3 bases from J, leaving 14 bases between. The CDR3 DNA sequence: TGTGCCAGCAGCCAAGATCGGGGAAGAGGGTACACCGGGGAGCTGTTTTTT. Protein: CASSQDRGRGYTGELFF.

This chain uses TRBV24-1 with TRBJ2-2; TRBD2 matches at 7 bases. CDR3 length: 15 amino acids. Per germline, CDR1 KGHDR and CDR2 SFDVKD. The V segment lost 5 bases and the J segment 6 bases; nucleotides outside the gene matches: 8. Here the CDR3 reads CATSGGLGTSGELFF. The CDR3 region has the DNA TGTGCCACCAGTGGCGGACTAGGAACGTCCGGGGAGCTGTTTTTT.